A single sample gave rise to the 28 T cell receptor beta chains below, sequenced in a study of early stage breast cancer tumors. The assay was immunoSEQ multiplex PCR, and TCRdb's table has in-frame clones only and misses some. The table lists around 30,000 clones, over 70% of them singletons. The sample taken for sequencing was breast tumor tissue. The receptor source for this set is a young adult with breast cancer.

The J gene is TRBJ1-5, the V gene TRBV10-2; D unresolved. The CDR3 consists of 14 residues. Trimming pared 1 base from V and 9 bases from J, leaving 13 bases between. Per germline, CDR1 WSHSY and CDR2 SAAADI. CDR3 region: CASSELAETRPQHF. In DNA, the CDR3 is TGCGCCAGCAGTGAGTTGGCAGAAACCCGGCCCCAGCATTTT.

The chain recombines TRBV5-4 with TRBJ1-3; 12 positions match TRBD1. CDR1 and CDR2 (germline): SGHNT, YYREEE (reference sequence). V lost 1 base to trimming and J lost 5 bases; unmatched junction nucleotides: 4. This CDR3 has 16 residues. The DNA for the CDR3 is TGTGCCAGCAGCTTGCCGGGACAGGGGGCGAGAAACACCATATATTTT. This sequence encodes CASSLPGQGARNTIYF.

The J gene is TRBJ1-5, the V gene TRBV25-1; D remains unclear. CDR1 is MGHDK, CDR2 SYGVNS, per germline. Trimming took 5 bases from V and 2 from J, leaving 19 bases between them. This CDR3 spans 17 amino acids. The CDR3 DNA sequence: TGTGCCAGCAGTCAAACCTCCACACCGGGAGGCAATCAGCCCCAGCATTTT. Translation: CASSQTSTPGGNQPQHF.

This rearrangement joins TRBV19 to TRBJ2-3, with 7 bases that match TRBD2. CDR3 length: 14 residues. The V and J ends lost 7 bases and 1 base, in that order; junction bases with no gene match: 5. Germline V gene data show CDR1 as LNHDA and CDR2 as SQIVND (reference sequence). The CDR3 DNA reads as TGTGCCAGTAAATTAGGGAGGGGCACAGATACGCAGTATTTT. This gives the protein CASKLGRGTDTQYF. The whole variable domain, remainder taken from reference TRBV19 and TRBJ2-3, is DGGITQSPKYLFRKEGQNVTLSCEQNLNHDAMYWYRQDPGQGLRLIYYSQIVNDFQKGDIAEGYSVSREKKESFPLTVTSAQKNPTAFYLCASKLGRGTDTQYFGPGTRLTVL.

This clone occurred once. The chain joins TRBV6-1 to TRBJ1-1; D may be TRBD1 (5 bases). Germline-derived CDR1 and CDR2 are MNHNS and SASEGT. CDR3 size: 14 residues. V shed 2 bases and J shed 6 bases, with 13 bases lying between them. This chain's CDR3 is CASSEPGLKPEAFF. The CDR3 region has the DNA TGTGCCAGCAGTGAACCAGGGTTAAAGCCTGAAGCTTTCTTT.

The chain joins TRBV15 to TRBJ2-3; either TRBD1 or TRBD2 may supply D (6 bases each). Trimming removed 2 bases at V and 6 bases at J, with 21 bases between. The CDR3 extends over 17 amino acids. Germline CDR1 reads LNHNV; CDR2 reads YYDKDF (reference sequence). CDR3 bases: TGTGCCACCAGCAGATCGCCCGGGGGCACTTCCGGGGATACGCAGTATTTT. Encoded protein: CATSRSPGGTSGDTQYF.

The CDR3 protein is CASSLLDTLDEQFF. CDR3 coding DNA: TGCGCCAGCAGCTTGTTGGACACCTTGGATGAGCAGTTCTTC. The chain recombines TRBV5-1 with TRBJ2-1; tentatively, D is TRBD1 (5 bases). The CDR3 has 14 amino acids. Germline-derived CDR1 and CDR2 are SGHRS and YFSETQ. V was trimmed by 1 base and J by 8 bases, leaving 13 bases between them.

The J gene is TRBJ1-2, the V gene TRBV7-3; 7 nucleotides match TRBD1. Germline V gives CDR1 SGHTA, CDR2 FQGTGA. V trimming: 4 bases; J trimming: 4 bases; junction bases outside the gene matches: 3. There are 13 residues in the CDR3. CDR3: CASSSGQPYGYTF. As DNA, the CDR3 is TGTGCCAGCAGCTCGGGACAGCCCTATGGCTACACCTTC.

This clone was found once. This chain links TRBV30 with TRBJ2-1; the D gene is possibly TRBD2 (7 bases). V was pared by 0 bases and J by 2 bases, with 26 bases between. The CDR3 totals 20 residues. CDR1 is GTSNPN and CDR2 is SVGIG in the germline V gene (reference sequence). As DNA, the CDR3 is TGTGCCTGGAGTGTACCGTGGGCTTTAGGGGGGGAGAAGGCCTACAATGAGCAGTTCTTC. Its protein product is CAWSVPWALGGEKAYNEQFF. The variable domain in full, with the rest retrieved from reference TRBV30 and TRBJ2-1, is SQTIHQWPATLVQPVGSPLSLECTVEGTSNPNLYWYRQAAGRGLQLLFYSVGIGQISSEVPQNLSASRPQDRQFILSSKKLLLSDSGFYLCAWSVPWALGGEKAYNEQFFGPGTRLTVL.

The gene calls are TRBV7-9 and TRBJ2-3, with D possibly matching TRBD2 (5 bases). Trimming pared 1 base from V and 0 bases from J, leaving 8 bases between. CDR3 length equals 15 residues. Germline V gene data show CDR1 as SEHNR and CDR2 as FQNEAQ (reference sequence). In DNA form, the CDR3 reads TGTGCCAGCAGCTTAGGAGGGTTGAGCACAGATACGCAGTATTTT. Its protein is CASSLGGLSTDTQYF.

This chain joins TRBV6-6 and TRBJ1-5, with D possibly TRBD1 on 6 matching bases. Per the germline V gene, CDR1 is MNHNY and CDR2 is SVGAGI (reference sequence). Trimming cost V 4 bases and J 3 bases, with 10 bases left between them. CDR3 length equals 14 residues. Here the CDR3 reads CASSWGQPNQPQHF. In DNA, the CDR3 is TGTGCCAGCAGTTGGGGGCAGCCCAATCAGCCCCAGCATTTT.

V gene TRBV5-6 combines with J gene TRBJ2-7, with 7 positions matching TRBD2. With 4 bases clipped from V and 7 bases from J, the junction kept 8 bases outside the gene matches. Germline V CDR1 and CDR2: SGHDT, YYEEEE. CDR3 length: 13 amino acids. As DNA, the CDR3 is TGTGCCAGCAGCCCGAGGACTAGTCGAGAGCAGTACTTC. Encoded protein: CASSPRTSREQYF.

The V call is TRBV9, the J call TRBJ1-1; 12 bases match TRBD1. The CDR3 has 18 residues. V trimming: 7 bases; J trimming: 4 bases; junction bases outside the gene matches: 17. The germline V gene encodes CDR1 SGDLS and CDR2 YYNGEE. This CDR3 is CASSSWGRDRGLPTEAFF. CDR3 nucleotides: TGTGCCAGCTCCTCTTGGGGCCGGGACAGGGGGCTCCCCACTGAAGCTTTCTTT.

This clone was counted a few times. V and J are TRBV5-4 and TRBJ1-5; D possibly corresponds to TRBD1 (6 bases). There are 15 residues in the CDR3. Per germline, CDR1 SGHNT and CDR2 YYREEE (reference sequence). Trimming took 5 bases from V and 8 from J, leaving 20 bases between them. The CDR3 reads CASSRTGGGSEPQHF. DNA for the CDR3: TGTGCCAGCAGTCGAACGGGAGGGGGGTCGGAGCCCCAGCATTTT.

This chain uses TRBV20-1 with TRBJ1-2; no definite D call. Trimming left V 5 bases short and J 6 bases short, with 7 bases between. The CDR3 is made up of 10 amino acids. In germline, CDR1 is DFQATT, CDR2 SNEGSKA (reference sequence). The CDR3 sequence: CSAGADGYTF. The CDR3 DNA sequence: TGCAGTGCTGGTGCCGATGGCTACACCTTC.

DNA for the CDR3: TGTGCCAGCAGCACTGGACAGAACACTGAAGCTTTCTTT. It specifies CASSTGQNTEAFF. The chain uses TRBV7-2 and TRBJ1-1, with a possible D match to TRBD1 (5 bases). The CDR3 extends over 13 amino acids. The germline gives CDR1 SGHTA, CDR2 FQGNSA. Trimming took off 5 bases at V and 1 base at J, with 8 bases between the two ends.

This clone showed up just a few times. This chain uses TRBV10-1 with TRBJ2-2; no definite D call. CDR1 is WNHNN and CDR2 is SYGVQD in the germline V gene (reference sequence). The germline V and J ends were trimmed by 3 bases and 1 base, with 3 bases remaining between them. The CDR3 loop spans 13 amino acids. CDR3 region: CASSDQNTGELFF. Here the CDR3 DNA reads TGCGCCAGCAGTGATCAGAACACCGGGGAGCTGTTTTTT.

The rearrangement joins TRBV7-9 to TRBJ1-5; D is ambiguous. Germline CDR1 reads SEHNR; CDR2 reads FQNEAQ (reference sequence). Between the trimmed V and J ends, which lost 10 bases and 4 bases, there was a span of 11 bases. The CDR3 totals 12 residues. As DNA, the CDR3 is TGTGCCACCGGACTGCCTAATCAGCCCCAGCATTTT. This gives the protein CATGLPNQPQHF.

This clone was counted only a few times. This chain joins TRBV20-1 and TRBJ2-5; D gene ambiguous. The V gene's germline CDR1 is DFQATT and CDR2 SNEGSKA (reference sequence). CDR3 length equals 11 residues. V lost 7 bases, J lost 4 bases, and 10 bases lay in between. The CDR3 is CSVPKAETQYF. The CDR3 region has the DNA TGCAGTGTTCCGAAGGCAGAGACCCAGTACTTC.

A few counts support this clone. The CDR3 here is CSVGDRINEKLFF. The CDR3 coding sequence is TGCAGCGTTGGGGACAGGATTAATGAAAAACTGTTTTTT. V is TRBV29-1 and J is TRBJ1-4; 8 bases are a match to TRBD1. The trim removed 4 bases at V and 4 bases at J, leaving 2 bases unmatched. Germline-derived CDR1 and CDR2 are SQVTM and ANQGSEA. CDR3 length: 13 residues.

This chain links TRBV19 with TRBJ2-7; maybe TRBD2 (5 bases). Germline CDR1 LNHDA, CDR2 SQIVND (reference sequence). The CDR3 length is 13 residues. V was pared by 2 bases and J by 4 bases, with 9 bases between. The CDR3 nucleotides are TGTGCCAGTAGTATAAGAGGGCCTTACGAGCAGTACTTC. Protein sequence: CASSIRGPYEQYF.

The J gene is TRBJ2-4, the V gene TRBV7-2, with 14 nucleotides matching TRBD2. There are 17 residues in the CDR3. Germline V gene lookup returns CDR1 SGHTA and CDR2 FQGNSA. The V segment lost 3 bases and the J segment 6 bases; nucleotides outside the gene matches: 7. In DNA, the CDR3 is TGTGCCAGCAGCTTCGGGACTAGCGGGAGATCGTTAAACATTCAGTACTTC. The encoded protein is CASSFGTSGRSLNIQYF. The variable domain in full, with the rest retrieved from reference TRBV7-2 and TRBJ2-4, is GAGVSQSPSNKVTEKGKDVELRCDPISGHTALYWYRQSLGQGLEFLIYFQGNSAPDKSGLPSDRFSAERTGGSVSTLTIQRTQQEDSAVYLCASSFGTSGRSLNIQYFGAGTRLSVL.

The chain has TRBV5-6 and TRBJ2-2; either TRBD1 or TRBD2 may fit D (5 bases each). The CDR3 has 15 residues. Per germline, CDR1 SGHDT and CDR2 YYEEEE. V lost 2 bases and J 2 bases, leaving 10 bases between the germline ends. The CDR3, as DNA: TGTGCCAGCAGCTTTGGGGGAATAAACACCGGGGAGCTGTTTTTT. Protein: CASSFGGINTGELFF.

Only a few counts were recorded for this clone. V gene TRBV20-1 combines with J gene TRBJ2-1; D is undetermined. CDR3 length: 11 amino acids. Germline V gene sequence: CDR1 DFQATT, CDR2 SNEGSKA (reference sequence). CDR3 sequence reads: CSRADPNEQFF. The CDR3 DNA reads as TGCAGCCGGGCAGACCCCAATGAGCAGTTCTTC.

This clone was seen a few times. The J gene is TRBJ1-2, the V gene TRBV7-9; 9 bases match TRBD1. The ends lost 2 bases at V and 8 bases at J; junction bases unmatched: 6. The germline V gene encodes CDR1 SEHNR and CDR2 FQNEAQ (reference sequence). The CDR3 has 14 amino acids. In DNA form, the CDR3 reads TGTGCCAGCAGCTTAACCGGGACAGGGTGGGGCTACACCTTC. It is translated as CASSLTGTGWGYTF.

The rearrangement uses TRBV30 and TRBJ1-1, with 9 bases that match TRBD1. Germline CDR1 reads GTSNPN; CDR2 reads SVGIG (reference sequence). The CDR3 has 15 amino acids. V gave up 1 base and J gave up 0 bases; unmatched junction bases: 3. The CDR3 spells CAWSGTGALNTEAFF. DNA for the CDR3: TGTGCCTGGAGTGGGACAGGGGCTTTGAACACTGAAGCTTTCTTT. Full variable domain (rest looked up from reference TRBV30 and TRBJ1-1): SQTIHQWPATLVQPVGSPLSLECTVEGTSNPNLYWYRQAAGRGLQLLFYSVGIGQISSEVPQNLSASRPQDRQFILSSKKLLLSDSGFYLCAWSGTGALNTEAFFGQGTRLTVV.

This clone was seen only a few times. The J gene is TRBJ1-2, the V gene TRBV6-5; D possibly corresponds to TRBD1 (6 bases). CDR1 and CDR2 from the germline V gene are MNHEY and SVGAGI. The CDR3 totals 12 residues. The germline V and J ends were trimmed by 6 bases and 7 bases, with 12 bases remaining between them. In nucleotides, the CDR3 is TGTGCCAGCAGGGAACAGGGATCTGGCTACACCTTC. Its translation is CASREQGSGYTF.

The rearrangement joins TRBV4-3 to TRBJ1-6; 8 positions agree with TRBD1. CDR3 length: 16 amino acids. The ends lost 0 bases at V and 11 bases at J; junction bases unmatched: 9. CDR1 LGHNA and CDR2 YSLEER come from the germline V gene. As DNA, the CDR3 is TGCGCCAGCAGCCAAGATGTACGGACAGGGCTGACACCCCTCCACTTT. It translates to CASSQDVRTGLTPLHF.